The 8 T cell receptor beta chains in this list originate from one sample, sequenced in a study of T cell clones after liver transplantation. The protocol was immunoSEQ multiplex PCR, while the TCRdb copy is restricted to in-frame clones and leaves out a portion. This table holds 75,000 to 95,000 clones, 83% found once. This specimen was CD4+ T cells from blood, taken at the 22-month timepoint. These receptors were collected from a human patient who received a liver transplant. Part of the T cell pool may stem from the graft donor.

The chain has TRBV4-3 and TRBJ2-2; D may be TRBD1 or TRBD2 (5 bases each). This CDR3 is built from 16 residues. Germline CDR1 reads LGHNA; CDR2 reads YSLEER. V was trimmed by 4 bases and J by 0 bases, leaving 12 bases between them. The CDR3 loop reads CASSLLGTANTGELFF. Written as DNA, the CDR3 is TGCGCCAGCAGCCTTTTAGGGACGGCGAACACCGGGGAGCTGTTTTTT.

The chain employs TRBV11-1 and TRBJ2-3, with D possibly TRBD2 on 6 matching bases. The CDR3 spans 13 residues. Germline V gene data show CDR1 as SGHAT and CDR2 as FQDESV (reference sequence). V was cut by 5 bases and J by 3 bases, with 9 bases left in between. DNA for the CDR3: TGTGCCAGCAGCCCCGCGGGGACAGATACGCAGTATTTT. Amino acid sequence: CASSPAGTDTQYF.

The V gene is TRBV27, the J gene TRBJ1-2, with D perhaps TRBD1 (6 bases). Trimming took 9 bases from V and 8 from J, leaving 16 bases between them. Germline V CDR1 and CDR2: MNHEY, SMNVEV (reference sequence). The CDR3 length is 12 residues. In DNA, the CDR3 is TGTGCCAGAGGGGGAGGGCTGAGCGGCTACACCTTC. Its protein is CARGGGLSGYTF.

Here the CDR3 reads CASSQGGLAGVGTGELFF. In nucleotides, the CDR3 is TGCGCCAGCAGCCAAGGGGGACTAGCGGGAGTTGGCACCGGGGAGCTGTTTTTT. This rearrangement joins TRBV4-1 to TRBJ2-2; 14 bases are a match to TRBD2. CDR1 is MGHRA and CDR2 is YSYEKL in the germline V gene. There are 18 residues in the CDR3. J lost 4 bases, V lost 1 base, and 5 bases had no gene match.

This chain links TRBV5-4 with TRBJ2-3; the D gene is possibly TRBD2 (6 bases). Trimming cost V 0 bases and J 0 bases, with 11 bases left between them. Germline CDR1 is SGHNT and CDR2 is YYREEE (reference sequence). This CDR3 has 16 residues. CDR3 DNA: TGTGCCAGCAGCTTGGGTGGAGGGGCTAGCACAGATACGCAGTATTTT. Translation: CASSLGGGASTDTQYF.

This clone was seen just once. This chain links TRBV9 with TRBJ2-7, with TRBD1 matching 9 bases. The J segment lost 1 base and the V segment lost 4 bases, leaving 6 bases of the junction unmatched. CDR3 length: 15 amino acids. Per germline, CDR1 SGDLS and CDR2 YYNGEE. CDR3 protein: CASSPGTGRSYEQYF. In DNA form, the CDR3 reads TGTGCCAGCAGCCCGGGGACAGGGAGGTCCTACGAGCAGTACTTC. Full variable domain (missing parts from reference TRBV9 and TRBJ2-7): DSGVTQTPKHLITATGQRVTLRCSPRSGDLSVYWYQQSLDQGLQFLIQYYNGEERAKGNILERFSAQQFPDLHSELNLSSLELGDSALYFCASSPGTGRSYEQYFGPGTRLTVT.

The chain is built from TRBV7-9 and TRBJ2-7; D tentatively fits TRBD1 or TRBD2 (5 bases each). Trimming removed 1 base from V and 9 bases from J, with 13 bases in between. The CDR3 length is 13 residues. Germline V gives CDR1 SEHNR, CDR2 FQNEAQ (reference sequence). The CDR3 here is CASSLVGTPWQYF. The DNA for the CDR3 is TGTGCCAGCAGCTTAGTGGGGACCCCCTGGCAGTACTTC.

The J gene is TRBJ1-5, the V gene TRBV5-6; the match to TRBD1 covers 7 bases. Germline CDR1 and CDR2: SGHDT and YYEEEE. The CDR3 extends over 17 amino acids. V was pared by 0 bases and J by 0 bases, with 6 bases of the junction left unmatched. CDR3 protein: CASSLGGRGYSNQPQHF. The DNA of the CDR3 is TGTGCCAGCAGCTTGGGGGGCAGGGGGTATAGCAATCAGCCCCAGCATTTT.